Listed below are T cell receptor beta chains from one sample, sequenced in a study of cytomegalovirus exposure and HLA in healthy donors. This table comes from immunoSEQ multiplex PCR, and its TCRdb copy is limited to in-frame clones, with some not included. The data hold 150,000 or so clones, with around 82% observed a single time. The sample comprised PBMCs. The receptors were sampled from a woman in her 50s in good health and CMV-seropositive. Both conserved end residues are part of each CDR3. Fields, in order: clone size, V gene, CDR3 length, D gene, J gene, CDR3 protein, CDR3 DNA. D genes are given only for firm matches. Clone size, where shown, is once, few, many, or a class for clones that have expanded.

>-|TRBV5-1|13|-|TRBJ1-2
CASSLDGEVGYTF
TGCGCCAGCAGCTTGGACGGGGAGGTGGGCTACACCTTC
>-|TRBV6-7|12|-|TRBJ1-4
CASSSQFEKLFF
TGTGCCAGCAGTTCCCAATTCGAAAAACTGTTTTTT
>-|TRBV11-2|14|-|TRBJ2-7
CASSLVGPTGEQYF
TGTGCCAGCAGCTTAGTCGGACCAACGGGGGAGCAGTACTTC
>-|TRBV4-2|16|TRBD1|TRBJ2-3
CASSQRGQGNTDTQYF
TGTGCCAGCAGCCAAAGGGGGCAGGGAAATACAGATACGCAGTATTTT
>-|TRBV5-1|16|TRBD1|TRBJ1-3
CASSAMTGGSGNTIYF
TGCGCCAGCAGCGCAATGACAGGGGGCTCTGGAAACACCATATATTTT
>-|TRBV30|13|-|TRBJ1-5
CAYQTQSNQPQHF
TGTGCCTACCAGACACAAAGCAATCAGCCCCAGCATTTT
>-|TRBV10-3|15|-|TRBJ2-3
CAISEGSGSTDTQYF
TGTGCCATCAGTGAAGGTAGCGGTAGCACAGATACGCAGTATTTT
>-|TRBV4-2|16|-|TRBJ1-3
CASSQDSTISGNTIYF
TGTGCCAGCAGCCAAGATTCGACAATCTCTGGAAACACCATATATTTT
>-|TRBV5-1|13|TRBD1|TRBJ1-2
CASSRTGDYGYTF
TGCGCCAGCAGCAGGACAGGCGACTATGGCTACACCTTC
>-|TRBV7-2|15|-|TRBJ1-5
CASSLVAGKGQPQHF
TGTGCCAGCAGCTTAGTGGCAGGGAAGGGTCAGCCCCAGCATTTT
>once|TRBV7-2|11|-|TRBJ2-7
CASSWSYEQYF
TGTGCCAGCAGCTGGAGCTACGAGCAGTACTTC
>-|TRBV9|14|TRBD1|TRBJ1-2
CASSEQGADYGYTF
TGTGCCAGCAGCGAGCAGGGGGCAGACTATGGCTACACCTTC
>-|TRBV14|21|TRBD2|TRBJ2-1
CASSQEGTSGTPYKTYNEQFF
TGTGCCAGCAGCCAAGAGGGGACTAGCGGGACTCCCTATAAAACCTACAATGAGCAGTTCTTC
>few|TRBV27|15|TRBD2|TRBJ2-7
CASSLGAGGFYEQYF
TGTGCCAGCAGTTTAGGGGCGGGGGGATTCTACGAGCAGTACTTC
>-|TRBV9|14|-|TRBJ2-3
CASSSLEGTDTQYF
TGTGCCAGCAGCTCACTGGAGGGAACAGATACGCAGTATTTT
>-|TRBV2|14|TRBD1|TRBJ1-1
CASSPRTGGTEAFF
TGTGCCAGCAGTCCAAGGACAGGGGGTACTGAAGCTTTCTTT
>-|TRBV2|15|-|TRBJ1-6
CASSESEGFRSPLHF
TGTGCCAGCAGTGAGTCTGAGGGATTCCGTTCACCCCTCCACTTT
>-|TRBV9|14|-|TRBJ2-1
CASSGEDYFNEQFF
TGTGCCAGCAGCGGGGAGGACTATTTCAATGAGCAGTTCTTC
>-|TRBV4-1|15|-|TRBJ2-4
CASSQEGTAGGIQYF
TGCGCCAGCAGCCAAGAAGGGACGGCCGGGGGCATTCAGTACTTC
>few|TRBV6-5|13|TRBD1|TRBJ2-7
CASGDSFPIEQYF
TGTGCCAGCGGGGACAGTTTTCCTATTGAGCAGTACTTC
>few|TRBV4-3|16|TRBD1|TRBJ1-1
CASSQDRTGRNTEAFF
TGCGCCAGCAGCCAAGACCGGACAGGGAGGAACACTGAAGCTTTCTTT
>-|TRBV5-1|15|TRBD1|TRBJ2-7
CASSTQGVSYYEQYF
TGCGCCAGCAGCACCCAGGGGGTATCATACTACGAGCAGTACTTC
>-|TRBV10-3|17|-|TRBJ2-3
CAISDSRGASFADTQYF
TGTGCCATCAGTGATAGTCGGGGGGCGAGTTTCGCAGATACGCAGTATTTT
>-|TRBV5-4|14|TRBD2|TRBJ2-7
CASSPGGSSYEQYF
TGTGCCAGCAGCCCGGGGGGGAGCTCCTACGAGCAGTACTTC
>-|TRBV2|14|-|TRBJ1-3
CASSRDTTGNTIYF
TGTGCCAGCAGCCGGGACACGACTGGAAACACCATATATTTT
>few|TRBV5-1|13|-|TRBJ1-1
CASSFWQNTEAFF
TGCGCCAGCAGCTTTTGGCAGAACACTGAAGCTTTCTTT
>-|TRBV7-9|12|-|TRBJ2-1
CASSLANNEQFF
TGTGCCAGCAGCTTAGCCAACAATGAGCAGTTCTTC
>-|TRBV6-6|14|-|TRBJ1-2
CASSTRQAYYGYTF
TGTGCCAGCAGTACTCGACAGGCGTACTATGGCTACACCTTC
>once|TRBV4-3|15|-|TRBJ1-1
CASSQVGQMNTEAFF
TGCGCCAGCAGCCAAGTCGGACAGATGAACACTGAAGCTTTCTTT
>-|TRBV6-5|13|-|TRBJ2-7
CASSFQGIGEQYF
TGTGCCAGCAGTTTCCAGGGGATAGGGGAGCAGTACTTC
>once|TRBV28|16|TRBD2|TRBJ2-1
CASSSPTSGGVNEQFF
TGTGCCAGCAGTTCCCCGACTAGCGGGGGAGTAAATGAGCAGTTCTTC
>-|TRBV6-6|16|TRBD2|TRBJ2-3
CASSRTSGGAEDTQYF
TGTGCCAGCAGTCGGACTAGCGGGGGGGCCGAAGATACGCAGTATTTT
>-|TRBV5-4|14|-|TRBJ1-2
CASSLATGMPGYTF
TGTGCCAGCAGCTTGGCAACAGGGATGCCCGGCTACACCTTC
>-|TRBV5-1|15|TRBD1|TRBJ1-1
CASSSGWTGRTEAFF
TGCGCCAGCAGCTCGGGGTGGACAGGGCGAACTGAAGCTTTCTTT
>-|TRBV5-1|14|TRBD1|TRBJ1-2
CASSRDRTNYGYTF
TGCGCCAGCAGCCGGGACAGAACCAACTATGGCTACACCTTC
>-|TRBV6-5|12|TRBD1|TRBJ1-1
CASGTANTEAFF
TGTGCCAGCGGGACAGCTAACACTGAAGCTTTCTTT
>-|TRBV14|16|-|TRBJ1-1
CASSQQTPRGNTEAFF
TGTGCCAGCAGCCAACAAACACCTCGGGGGAACACTGAAGCTTTCTTT
>-|TRBV7-9|13|TRBD1|TRBJ1-2
CASSLGQGQGYTF
TGTGCCAGCAGTCTAGGACAGGGCCAAGGCTACACCTTC
>-|TRBV4-1|15|TRBD1|TRBJ2-3
CASSQGQGVSDTQYF
TGCGCCAGCAGCCAAGGACAGGGCGTAAGCGATACGCAGTATTTT
>-|TRBV29-1|14|-|TRBJ2-4
CSVRGGNPKNIQYF
TGCAGCGTGAGGGGAGGTAACCCCAAAAACATTCAGTACTTC
>-|TRBV7-9|14|TRBD2|TRBJ2-3
CASSRGESTDTQYF
TGTGCCAGCAGCCGGGGGGAGAGCACAGATACGCAGTATTTT
>-|TRBV7-2|16|TRBD2|TRBJ2-4
CASSLVPGGAKNIQYF
TGTGCCAGCAGCTTAGTGCCGGGAGGCGCCAAAAACATTCAGTACTTC
>-|TRBV9|14|-|TRBJ1-2
CASSVRREGNGYTF
TGTGCCAGCAGCGTACGGAGGGAAGGGAATGGCTACACCTTC
>few|TRBV14|13|-|TRBJ2-3
CARTTGVGDTQYF
TGTGCCAGAACAACAGGTGTGGGAGATACGCAGTATTTT
>-|TRBV6-5|13|-|TRBJ1-6
CASSYSGHSPLHF
TGTGCCAGCAGTTACTCGGGGCATTCACCCCTCCACTTT
>-|TRBV5-1|17|TRBD2|TRBJ2-1
CASSPGLGGTSYNEQFF
TGCGCCAGCAGCCCGGGACTAGGGGGGACCTCCTACAATGAGCAGTTCTTC
>-|TRBV30|13|-|TRBJ1-5
CAWSPQGNQPQHF
TGTGCCTGGAGTCCCCAGGGGAATCAGCCCCAGCATTTT
>few|TRBV5-4|17|TRBD2|TRBJ2-1
CASSLGAGGSSYNEQFF
TGTGCCAGCAGCTTGGGGGCGGGGGGTAGCTCCTACAATGAGCAGTTCTTC
>-|TRBV7-2|18|TRBD2|TRBJ2-3
CASSLLKSGTSGGDTQYF
TGTGCCAGCAGCCTACTAAAATCAGGGACTAGCGGGGGTGATACGCAGTATTTT